The entry below describes one T cell receptor (beta chain). The data stem from a study of blood T cell repertoires in COVID-19. Study as a whole: Sample material is recorded as cDNA or gDNA derived from T cells, B-cell-depleted T cells, or PBMCs.

Authors' processing steps: Estimation of nucleated cell counts relied on the amplification of reference gene primers. Here immunoSEQ multiplex PCR was the method, and the copy in TCRdb shows in-frame clones only, minus some. That table supplies the V and J calls and clone size; D and trimming were determined from the DNA. This sample has hundreds of thousands of clones; about 88% occur once, and the top ten carry approximately 1.6%. Germline CDR1 reads SGHRS; CDR2 reads YFSETQ. This CDR3 contains 14 residues. Trimming removed 4 bases from V and 2 bases from J, with 13 bases in between. This sequence joins TRBV5-1 and TRBJ2-7; D is uncertain. Input material: PBMCs or T cells enriched from blood (not recorded which). This clonotype was sampled from a woman aged 50 to 65 who had recovered from COVID-19. CDR3 sequence reads: CASSPGDETYEQYF. CDR3 bases: TGCGCCAGCAGCCCCGGAGACGAGACCTACGAGCAGTACTTC.